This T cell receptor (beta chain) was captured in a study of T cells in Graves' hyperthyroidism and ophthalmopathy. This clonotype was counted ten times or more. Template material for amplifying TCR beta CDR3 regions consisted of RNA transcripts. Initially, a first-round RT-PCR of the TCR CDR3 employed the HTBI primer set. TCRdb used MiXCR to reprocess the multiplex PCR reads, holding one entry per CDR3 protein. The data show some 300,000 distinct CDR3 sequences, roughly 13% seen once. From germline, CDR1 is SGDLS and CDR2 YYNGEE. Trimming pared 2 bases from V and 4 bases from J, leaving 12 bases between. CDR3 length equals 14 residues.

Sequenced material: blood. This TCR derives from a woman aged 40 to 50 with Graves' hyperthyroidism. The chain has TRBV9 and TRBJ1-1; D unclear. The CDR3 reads CASSVGTEGTEAFF. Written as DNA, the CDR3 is TGTGCCAGCAGCGTGGGTACAGAGGGCACTGAAGCTTTCTTT.